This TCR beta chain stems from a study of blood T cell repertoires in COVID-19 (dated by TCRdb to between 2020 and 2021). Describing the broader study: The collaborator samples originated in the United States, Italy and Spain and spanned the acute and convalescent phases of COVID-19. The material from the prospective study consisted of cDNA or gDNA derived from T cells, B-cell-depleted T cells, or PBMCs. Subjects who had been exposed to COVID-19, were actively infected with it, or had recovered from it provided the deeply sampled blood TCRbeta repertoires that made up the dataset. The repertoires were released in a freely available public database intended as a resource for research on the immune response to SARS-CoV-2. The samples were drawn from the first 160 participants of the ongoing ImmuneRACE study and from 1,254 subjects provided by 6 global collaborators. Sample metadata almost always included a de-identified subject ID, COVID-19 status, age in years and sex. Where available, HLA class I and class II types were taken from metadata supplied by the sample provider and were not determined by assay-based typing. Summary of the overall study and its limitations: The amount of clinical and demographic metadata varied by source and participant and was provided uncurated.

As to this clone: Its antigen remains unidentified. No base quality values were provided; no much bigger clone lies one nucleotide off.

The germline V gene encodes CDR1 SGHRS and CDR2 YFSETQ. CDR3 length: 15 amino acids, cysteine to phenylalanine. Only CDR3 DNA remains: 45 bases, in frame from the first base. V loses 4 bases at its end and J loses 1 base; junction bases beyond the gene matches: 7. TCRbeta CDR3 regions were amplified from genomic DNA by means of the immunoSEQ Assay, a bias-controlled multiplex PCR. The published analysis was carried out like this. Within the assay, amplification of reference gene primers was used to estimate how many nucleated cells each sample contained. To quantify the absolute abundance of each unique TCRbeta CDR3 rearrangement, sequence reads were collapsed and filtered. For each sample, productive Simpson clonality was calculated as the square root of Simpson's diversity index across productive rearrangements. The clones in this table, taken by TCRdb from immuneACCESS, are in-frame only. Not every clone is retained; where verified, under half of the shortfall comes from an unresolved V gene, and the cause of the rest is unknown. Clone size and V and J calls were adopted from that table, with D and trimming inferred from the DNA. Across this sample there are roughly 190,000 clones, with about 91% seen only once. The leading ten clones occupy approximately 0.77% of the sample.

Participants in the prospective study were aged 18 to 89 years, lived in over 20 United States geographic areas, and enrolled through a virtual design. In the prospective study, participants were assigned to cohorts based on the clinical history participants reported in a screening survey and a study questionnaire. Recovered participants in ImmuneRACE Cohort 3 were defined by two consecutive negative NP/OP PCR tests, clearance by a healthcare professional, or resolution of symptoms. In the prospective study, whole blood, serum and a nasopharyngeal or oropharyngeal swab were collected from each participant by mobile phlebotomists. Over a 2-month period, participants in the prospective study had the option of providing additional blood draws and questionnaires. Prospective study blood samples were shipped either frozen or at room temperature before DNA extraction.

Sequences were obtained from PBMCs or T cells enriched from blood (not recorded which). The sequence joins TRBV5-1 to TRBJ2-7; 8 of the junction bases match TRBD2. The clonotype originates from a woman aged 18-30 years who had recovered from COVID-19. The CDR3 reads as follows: CASSPLAGPSYEQYF. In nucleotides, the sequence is TGCGCCAGCAGCCCTCTAGCGGGCCCTTCCTACGAGCAGTACTTC.